This T cell receptor beta chain was profiled in a study of siplizumab effects on memory and regulatory T cells. Study results and limitations: Unstimulated subset assignment was obtained for only a minor fraction of alloreactive clones. Suppressive capability of dividing Tregs from siplizumab cultures went unverified.

TCRdb keeps only in-frame clones here, not all; method: immunoSEQ multiplex PCR. The data show tens of thousands of clones, 85% to 95% seen once. The CDR3 runs 15 residues. The J segment lost 6 bases and the V segment lost 0 bases, leaving 3 bases of the junction unmatched. Germline CDR1 and CDR2: LGHNA and YNFKEQ. In regard to this clone: Its cognate antigen is unknown.

The receptor's source is a human donor in good health. V usage is TRBV4-2 and J usage is TRBJ2-1; 9 nucleotides align to TRBD2. Input material: CD8+ T cells sorted from blood. The CDR3 region has the DNA TGTGCCAGCAGCCAAGAGGTAGCGGGAGTCAATGAGCAGTTCTTC. Encoded protein: CASSQEVAGVNEQFF.